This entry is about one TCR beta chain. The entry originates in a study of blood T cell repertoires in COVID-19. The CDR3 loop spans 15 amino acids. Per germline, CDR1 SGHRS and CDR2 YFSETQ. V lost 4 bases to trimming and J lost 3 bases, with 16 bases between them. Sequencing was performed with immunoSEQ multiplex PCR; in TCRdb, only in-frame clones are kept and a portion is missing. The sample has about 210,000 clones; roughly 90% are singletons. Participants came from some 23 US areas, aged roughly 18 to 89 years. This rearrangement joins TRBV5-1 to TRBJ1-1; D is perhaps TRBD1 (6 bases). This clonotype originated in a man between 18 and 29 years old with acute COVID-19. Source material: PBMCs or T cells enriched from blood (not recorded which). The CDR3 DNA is TGCGCCAGCAGCGGGGGCCCGGGATCAGACACTGAAGCTTTCTTT. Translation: CASSGGPGSDTEAFF.